Each of the 9 T cell receptor beta chains below was sequenced from the same sample in a study of blood T cell repertoires in COVID-19. Using immunoSEQ multiplex PCR, the repertoire was profiled, and TCRdb retains in-frame clones only, with some absent. Among around 250,000 clones listed, around 90% were seen once. The sequenced material came from PBMCs or T cells enriched from blood (not recorded which). The receptors come from a human donor in a cohort exposed to, infected with or recovered from COVID-19 (not recorded which). The donor label of this sample is uncertain.

The chain has TRBV19 and TRBJ1-2; TRBD1 is a possible D gene (6 bases). Germline lookup yields CDR1 LNHDA and CDR2 SQIVND (reference sequence). The V gene lost 5 bases and the J gene lost 0 bases, with 16 bases spanning the gap. The CDR3 loop spans 16 amino acids. Here the CDR3 reads CASSLNTGTTNYGYTF. CDR3 nucleotides: TGTGCCAGTAGTCTAAACACAGGGACTACTAACTATGGCTACACCTTC.

This sequence joins TRBV30 and TRBJ1-1; D not resolved. V shed 4 bases and J shed 1 base, with 7 bases lying between them. Germline V gene lookup returns CDR1 GTSNPN and CDR2 SVGIG (reference sequence). The CDR3 spans 12 residues. CDR3 residues: CAWKFKNTEAFF. CDR3 DNA: TGTGCCTGGAAATTTAAGAACACTGAAGCTTTCTTT.

The chain joins TRBV5-1 to TRBJ1-4; D is perhaps TRBD1 (6 bases). Germline lookup yields CDR1 SGHRS and CDR2 YFSETQ. V was trimmed by 0 bases and J by 9 bases, leaving 12 bases between them. This CDR3 has 14 amino acids. The CDR3 bases are TGCGCCAGCAGCTTGGAGTCTCAGGGGCAAAAACTGTTTTTT. It yields the protein CASSLESQGQKLFF.

This clone was recorded once. The V call is TRBV5-6, the J call TRBJ2-2; 7 bases fit TRBD2. The CDR3 contains 15 residues. Germline CDR1 SGHDT, CDR2 YYEEEE. V trimming: 0 bases; J trimming: 6 bases; junction bases outside the gene matches: 5. The CDR3 protein is CASSLASAGAGELFF. The CDR3 DNA reads TGTGCCAGCAGCTTGGCCTCGGCGGGAGCCGGGGAGCTGTTTTTT.

The V call is TRBV7-9, the J call TRBJ1-2; unclear D gene. V was shortened by 3 bases and J by 5 bases, with 16 bases between the two germline ends. Germline assignment: CDR1 SEHNR and CDR2 FQNEAQ (reference sequence). This CDR3 has 15 residues. DNA for the CDR3: TGTGCCAGCAGCTTGGTGGAGGGAAGACGGTATGGCTACACCTTC. Translated: CASSLVEGRRYGYTF.

This clone appeared a few times. The CDR3 region has the DNA TGTGCCAGCAGCTTATATCTCGGCAATGAGCAGTTCTTC. It specifies CASSLYLGNEQFF. V usage is TRBV7-9 and J usage is TRBJ2-1; no clear D. The CDR3 runs 13 residues. V lost 2 bases, J lost 6 bases, and 8 bases lay in between. The V gene's germline CDR1 is SEHNR and CDR2 FQNEAQ (reference sequence).

The chain employs TRBV5-1 and TRBJ2-7, with D possibly TRBD2 on 5 matching bases. V was shortened by 2 bases and J by 6 bases, with 12 bases between the two germline ends. Per germline, CDR1 SGHRS and CDR2 YFSETQ. The CDR3 sequence is 13 residues long. CDR3 sequence reads: CASSFRDRREQYF. The CDR3 nucleotides are TGCGCCAGCAGCTTCCGGGATCGGCGCGAGCAGTACTTC.

The sample holds a few counts of this clone. V is TRBV5-1 and J is TRBJ1-6; perhaps TRBD1 as D (5 bases). V shed 0 bases and J shed 8 bases, with 18 bases lying between them. The CDR3 loop spans 17 amino acids. CDR1 is SGHRS, CDR2 YFSETQ, per germline. The CDR3 DNA sequence: TGCGCCAGCAGCTTGGGAAAACAGGTGTCGCTTGATTCACCCCTCCACTTT. As protein: CASSLGKQVSLDSPLHF.

V gene TRBV7-2 combines with J gene TRBJ1-2; D may be TRBD1 (5 bases). This CDR3 contains 14 residues. With 5 bases removed from V and 2 bases from J, the gap between germline ends came to 12 bases. From germline, CDR1 is SGHTA and CDR2 FQGNSA. The CDR3 here is CASSRFGANYGYTF. Here the CDR3 DNA reads TGTGCCAGCAGCCGTTTTGGGGCCAACTATGGCTACACCTTC.